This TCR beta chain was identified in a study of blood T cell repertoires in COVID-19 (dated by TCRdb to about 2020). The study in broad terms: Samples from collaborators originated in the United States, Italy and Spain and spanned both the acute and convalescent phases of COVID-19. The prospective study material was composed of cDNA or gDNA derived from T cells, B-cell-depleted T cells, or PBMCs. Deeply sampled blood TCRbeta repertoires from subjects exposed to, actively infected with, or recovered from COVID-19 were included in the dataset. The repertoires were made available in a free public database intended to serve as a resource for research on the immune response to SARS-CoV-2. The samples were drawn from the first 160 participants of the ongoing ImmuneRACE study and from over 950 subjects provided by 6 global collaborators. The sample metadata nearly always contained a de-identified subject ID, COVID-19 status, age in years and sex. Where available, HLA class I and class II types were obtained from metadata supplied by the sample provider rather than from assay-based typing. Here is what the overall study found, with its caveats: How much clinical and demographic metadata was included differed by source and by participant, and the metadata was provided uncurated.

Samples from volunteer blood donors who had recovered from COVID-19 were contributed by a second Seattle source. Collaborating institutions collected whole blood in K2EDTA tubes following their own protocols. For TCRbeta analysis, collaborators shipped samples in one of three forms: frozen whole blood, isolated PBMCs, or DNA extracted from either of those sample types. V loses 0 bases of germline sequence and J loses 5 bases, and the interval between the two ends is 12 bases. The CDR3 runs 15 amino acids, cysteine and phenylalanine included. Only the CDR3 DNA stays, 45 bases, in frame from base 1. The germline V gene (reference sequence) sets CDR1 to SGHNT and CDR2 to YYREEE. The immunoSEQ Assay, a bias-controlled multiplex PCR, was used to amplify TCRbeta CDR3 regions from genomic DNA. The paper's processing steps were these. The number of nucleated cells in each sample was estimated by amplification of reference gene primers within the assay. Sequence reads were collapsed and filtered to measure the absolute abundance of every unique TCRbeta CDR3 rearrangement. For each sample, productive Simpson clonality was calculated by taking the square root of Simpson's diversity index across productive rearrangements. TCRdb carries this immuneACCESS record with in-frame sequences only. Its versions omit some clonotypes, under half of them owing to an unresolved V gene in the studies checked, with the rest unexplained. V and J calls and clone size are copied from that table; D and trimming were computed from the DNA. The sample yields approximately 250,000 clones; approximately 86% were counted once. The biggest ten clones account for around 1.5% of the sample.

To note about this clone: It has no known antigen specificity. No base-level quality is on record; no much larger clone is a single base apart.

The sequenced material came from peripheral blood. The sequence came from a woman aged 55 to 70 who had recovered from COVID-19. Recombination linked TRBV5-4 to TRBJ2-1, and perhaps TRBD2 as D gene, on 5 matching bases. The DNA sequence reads TGTGCCAGCAGCTTGGGACGGAGGCTAAACAATGAGCAGTTCTTC. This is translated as CASSLGRRLNNEQFF.